The T cell receptor (beta chain) described here comes from a study of CD8 T cells in ankylosing spondylitis. Study-wide results and limits: Fewer than ten highly homologous variants made up a TCR beta motif, and this motif appeared characteristic of ankylosing spondylitis blood.

TCRdb re-called the 5' RACE reads with MiXCR, one entry per CDR3 protein. Of over 700,000 distinct CDR3 sequences in the sample, over 15% were seen once. In the case of this clonotype: Its antigen remains unidentified.

The CDR3 runs 14 residues. The germline CDR1 and CDR2 sequences are SQVTM and ANQGSEA. The V and J ends lost 3 bases and 6 bases respectively, with 17 bases between them. This chain links TRBV29-1 with TRBJ1-1, with D unresolved. The sample was blood, either unsorted or a sorted T cell fraction (not recorded which). The sequence derives from a male donor with ankylosing spondylitis. CDR3 sequence reads: CSVEWAGRYPEAFF. CDR3 sequence (DNA): TGCAGCGTTGAGTGGGCAGGAAGGTACCCTGAAGCTTTCTTT. Drawing the rest from reference TRBV29-1 and TRBJ1-1, the complete variable domain is SAVISQKPSRDICQRGTSLTIQCQVDSQVTMMFWYRQQPGQSLTLIATANQGSEATYESGFVIDKFPISRPNLTFSTLTVSNMSPEDSSIYLCSVEWAGRYPEAFFGQGTRLTVV.